The rows below give T cell receptor beta chains drawn from one sample of a study of regulatory T cells in long-lasting Graves disease. Each CDR3 protein gets one entry after TCRdb re-called the multiplex PCR reads with MiXCR. This table holds about 610,000 distinct CDR3 sequences, more than 15% found once. The same data also went into a second study, on T cells in Graves' hyperthyroidism and ophthalmopathy.

The source material was peripheral blood mononuclear cells (PBMCs), sampled at new diagnosis, from a patient treated with antithyroid drugs. The receptors shown here come from a man younger than 35 with Graves disease. CDR3s include the opening cysteine and the closing phenylalanine or tryptophan. The order of the fields is D gene, V gene, J gene, clone size, CDR3 protein, CDR3 DNA. D genes are given only for firm matches. Clone size is given for some rows only: seen once, a few or many times, or a class if the clone is expanded.

d_call: -
v_call: TRBV13
j_call: TRBJ2-4
clone_size: few
cdr3_aa: CASSYGEGKNIQYF
cdr3_nt: TGTGCCAGCAGCTACGGAGAGGGTAAAAACATTCAGTACTTC

d_call: -
v_call: TRBV27
j_call: TRBJ2-3
clone_size: many
cdr3_aa: CASSPPSLITQYF
cdr3_nt: TGTGCCAGCAGTCCCCCGTCGCTCATTACGCAGTATTTT

d_call: -
v_call: TRBV12-3/TRBV12-4
j_call: TRBJ2-3
clone_size: -
cdr3_aa: CASSRNVDTQYF
cdr3_nt: TGTGCCAGCAGCCGAAACGTAGATACGCAGTATTTT

d_call: -
v_call: TRBV9
j_call: TRBJ1-1
clone_size: -
cdr3_aa: CASSVKAGAEAFF
cdr3_nt: TGTGCCAGCAGCGTAAAGGCCGGGGCTGAAGCTTTCTTT

d_call: -
v_call: TRBV4-1
j_call: TRBJ2-1
clone_size: -
cdr3_aa: CASSQAGSSWEEGYNEQFF
cdr3_nt: TGCGCCAGCAGCCAAGCCGGCTCGTCCTGGGAGGAGGGGTACAATGAGCAGTTCTTC

d_call: TRBD1
v_call: TRBV10-1
j_call: TRBJ2-6
clone_size: few
cdr3_aa: CASALGTGSGANVLTF
cdr3_nt: TGCGCCAGCGCTCTTGGGACAGGCTCTGGGGCCAACGTCCTGACTTTC

d_call: -
v_call: TRBV25-1
j_call: TRBJ1-1
clone_size: -
cdr3_aa: CASSAGGSVPEAFF
cdr3_nt: TGTGCCAGCAGTGCCGGGGGGTCCGTCCCTGAAGCTTTCTTT

d_call: -
v_call: TRBV27
j_call: TRBJ2-1
clone_size: many
cdr3_aa: CASSLSSVQLNEQFF
cdr3_nt: TGTGCCAGCAGTTTATCGAGTGTTCAGCTCAATGAGCAGTTCTTC

d_call: TRBD1
v_call: TRBV3-1
j_call: TRBJ1-2
clone_size: -
cdr3_aa: CASSSGGGNYGYTF
cdr3_nt: TGTGCCAGCAGCTCAGGGGGAGGTAACTATGGCTACACCTTC

d_call: -
v_call: TRBV2
j_call: TRBJ1-1
clone_size: many
cdr3_aa: CASTRRAAEAFF
cdr3_nt: TGTGCCAGCACAAGGAGAGCCGCTGAAGCTTTCTTT

d_call: TRBD2
v_call: TRBV7-6
j_call: TRBJ2-1
clone_size: once
cdr3_aa: CASSLGPPGGGGEQFF
cdr3_nt: TGTGCCAGCAGCTTGGGACCGCCGGGAGGGGGTGGTGAGCAGTTCTTC

d_call: -
v_call: TRBV20-1
j_call: TRBJ2-1
clone_size: many
cdr3_aa: CSARTRGDGGNEQFF
cdr3_nt: TGCAGTGCTAGGACTAGGGGGGATGGGGGCAATGAGCAGTTCTTC

d_call: TRBD1
v_call: TRBV5-8
j_call: TRBJ2-5
clone_size: -
cdr3_aa: CASSFLSGRGETQYF
cdr3_nt: TGTGCCAGCAGCTTCCTCTCCGGCAGGGGGGAGACCCAGTACTTC

d_call: TRBD2
v_call: TRBV7-8
j_call: TRBJ2-1
clone_size: -
cdr3_aa: CASSLSGRAGYNEQFF
cdr3_nt: TGTGCCAGCAGCTTGAGCGGGAGGGCCGGGTACAATGAGCAGTTCTTC

d_call: TRBD1
v_call: TRBV10-2
j_call: TRBJ1-4
clone_size: -
cdr3_aa: CASSKGAQPMDEKLFF
cdr3_nt: TGCGCCAGCAGCAAGGGGGCTCAACCGATGGATGAAAAACTGTTTTTT

d_call: TRBD2
v_call: TRBV20-1
j_call: TRBJ2-7
clone_size: many
cdr3_aa: CSARAAGGTYEQYF
cdr3_nt: TGCAGTGCTAGAGCGGCGGGGGGAACCTACGAGCAGTACTTC

d_call: -
v_call: TRBV7-2
j_call: TRBJ2-7
clone_size: many
cdr3_aa: CASSLRDGHEQYF
cdr3_nt: TGTGCCAGCAGCTTACGGGACGGACACGAGCAGTACTTC

d_call: -
v_call: TRBV10-3
j_call: TRBJ1-4
clone_size: -
cdr3_aa: CATSDRQADNEKLFF
cdr3_nt: TGTGCCACCAGTGATCGACAGGCCGATAATGAAAAACTGTTTTTT

d_call: -
v_call: TRBV19
j_call: TRBJ1-1
clone_size: few
cdr3_aa: CASSEDAGLGTEAFF
cdr3_nt: TGTGCCAGTAGTGAAGACGCAGGTTTAGGCACTGAAGCTTTCTTT

d_call: TRBD2
v_call: TRBV5-5
j_call: TRBJ2-1
clone_size: -
cdr3_aa: CASSLGPLSGSRNEQFF
cdr3_nt: TGTGCCAGCAGCTTGGGCCCCCTTAGCGGGAGTAGGAATGAGCAGTTCTTC

d_call: -
v_call: TRBV7-3
j_call: TRBJ1-5
clone_size: -
cdr3_aa: CASSLDSGDYNQPQHF
cdr3_nt: TGTGCCAGCAGCTTAGATTCAGGAGATTACAATCAGCCCCAGCATTTT

d_call: -
v_call: TRBV9
j_call: TRBJ2-5
clone_size: few
cdr3_aa: CASSVSPGLGQETQYF
cdr3_nt: TGTGCCAGCAGCGTAAGCCCCGGACTGGGACAAGAGACCCAGTACTTC

d_call: -
v_call: TRBV7-2
j_call: TRBJ2-3
clone_size: many
cdr3_aa: CASSRWTGTDTQYF
cdr3_nt: TGTGCCAGCAGCCGCTGGACAGGCACAGATACGCAGTATTTT

d_call: -
v_call: TRBV7-9
j_call: TRBJ2-7
clone_size: many
cdr3_aa: CASSLMEYEQYF
cdr3_nt: TGTGCCAGCAGCTTAATGGAGTACGAGCAGTACTTC

d_call: -
v_call: TRBV6-2/TRBV6-3
j_call: TRBJ2-7
clone_size: many
cdr3_aa: CASSYKGTYEQYF
cdr3_nt: TGTGCCAGCAGTTATAAGGGGACGTACGAGCAGTACTTC

d_call: -
v_call: TRBV4-3
j_call: TRBJ1-5
clone_size: -
cdr3_aa: CASSQPGAIDQPQHF
cdr3_nt: TGCGCCAGCAGCCAACCGGGGGCGATTGACCAGCCCCAGCATTTT

d_call: TRBD2
v_call: TRBV29-1
j_call: TRBJ2-3
clone_size: -
cdr3_aa: CSVEGLLTSEDTQYF
cdr3_nt: TGCAGCGTTGAAGGGCTATTAACTAGCGAAGATACGCAGTATTTT

d_call: -
v_call: TRBV30
j_call: TRBJ2-1
clone_size: many
cdr3_aa: CAWSGENEQFF
cdr3_nt: TGTGCCTGGAGCGGTGAGAATGAGCAGTTCTTC

d_call: TRBD1
v_call: TRBV6-1
j_call: TRBJ2-3
clone_size: many
cdr3_aa: CASRGTGEAQYF
cdr3_nt: TGTGCCAGCAGAGGGACAGGGGAAGCGCAGTATTTT

d_call: -
v_call: TRBV29-1
j_call: TRBJ2-1
clone_size: -
cdr3_aa: CSPGEWGDEQFF
cdr3_nt: TGCAGTCCCGGAGAATGGGGGGATGAGCAGTTCTTC

d_call: TRBD1
v_call: TRBV19
j_call: TRBJ1-5
clone_size: -
cdr3_aa: CASSVTGLQPQHF
cdr3_nt: TGTGCCAGTAGTGTGACAGGGCTCCAGCCCCAGCATTTT

d_call: TRBD2
v_call: TRBV27
j_call: TRBJ2-5
clone_size: -
cdr3_aa: CASSPGASGSISETQYF
cdr3_nt: TGTGCCAGCAGTCCCGGGGCTAGCGGGAGTATTTCGGAGACCCAGTACTTC

d_call: TRBD2
v_call: TRBV27
j_call: TRBJ2-1
clone_size: -
cdr3_aa: CASGKWGIPVSGRTAYNEQFF
cdr3_nt: TGTGCCAGCGGGAAATGGGGGATTCCGGTTAGCGGGAGGACGGCCTACAATGAGCAGTTCTTC